The clone carrying this T cell receptor beta chain has only a few counts. TCRdb re-called the RT-PCR reads with MiXCR, one entry per CDR3 protein. This table holds 800,000 to 1,000,000 distinct CDR3 sequences, about a sixth found once. These data are taken from a study of patients and donors after allogeneic stem cell transplantation. The sample was blood, either unsorted or a sorted T cell fraction (not recorded which). The sequence was obtained from a human donor who was either an allogeneic HSCT recipient or a stem cell or donor lymphocyte infusion donor (not recorded which). It is not recorded whose cells these are; they may come from a transplant donor.

Here the CDR3 reads CSAVGGQETQYF. The CDR3, as DNA: TGCAGTGCAGTAGGGGGACAAGAGACCCAGTACTTC. The V call is TRBV20-1, the J call TRBJ2-5; D perhaps matches TRBD1 (6 bases). V was cut by 6 bases and J by 2 bases, with 10 bases left in between. Per the germline V gene, CDR1 is DFQATT and CDR2 is SNEGSKA (reference sequence). The CDR3 has 12 amino acids.